This TCR beta chain came from a study of cytomegalovirus exposure and HLA in healthy donors. Deletions cut 5 bases from V and 2 bases from J, with 13 bases between. Germline loops: CDR1 SEHNR, CDR2 FQNEAQ (reference sequence). CDR3 length equals 15 residues. Primers: 60 Vbeta forward and 13 Jbeta reverse. Clones were read by immunoSEQ multiplex PCR, and TCRdb kept only the in-frame ones, dropping some. The data contain fewer than 90,000 clones, 75% to 80% of them singletons. Sequencing was carried out using PBMCs. The rearrangement uses TRBV7-9 and TRBJ2-1; weak D call: TRBD2 (6 bases). This TCR was sampled from a female donor in good health and CMV-seronegative. The DNA of the CDR3 is TGTGCCAGCAGCCCCAGCGGGTCTCCCTACAATGAGCAGTTCTTC. It encodes CASSPSGSPYNEQFF.